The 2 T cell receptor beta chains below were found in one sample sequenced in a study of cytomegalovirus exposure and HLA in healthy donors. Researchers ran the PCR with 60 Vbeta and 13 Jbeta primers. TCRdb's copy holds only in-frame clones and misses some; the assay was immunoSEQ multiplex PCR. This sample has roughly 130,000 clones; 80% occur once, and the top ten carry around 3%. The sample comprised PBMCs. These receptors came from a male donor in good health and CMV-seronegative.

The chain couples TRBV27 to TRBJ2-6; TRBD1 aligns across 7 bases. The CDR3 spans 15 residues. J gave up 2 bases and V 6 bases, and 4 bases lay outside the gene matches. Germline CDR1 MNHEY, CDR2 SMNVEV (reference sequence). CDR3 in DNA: TGTGCCAGCAGACACGACAGGGCTGGGGCCAACGTCCTGACTTTC. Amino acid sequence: CASRHDRAGANVLTF.

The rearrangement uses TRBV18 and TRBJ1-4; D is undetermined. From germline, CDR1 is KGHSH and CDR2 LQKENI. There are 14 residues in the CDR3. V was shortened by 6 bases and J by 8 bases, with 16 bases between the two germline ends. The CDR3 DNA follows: TGTGCCAGCTCTCTTCAAAGAGGTCGGGAAAAACTGTTTTTT. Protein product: CASSLQRGREKLFF. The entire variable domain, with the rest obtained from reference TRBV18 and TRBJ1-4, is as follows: NAGVMQNPRHLVRRRGQEARLRCSPMKGHSHVYWYRQLPEEGLKFMVYLQKENIIDESGMPKERFSAEFPKEGPSILRIQQVVRGDSAAYFCASSLQRGREKLFFGSGTQLSVL.